These 9 T cell receptor beta chains were sequenced from one sample in a study of blood T cell repertoires in COVID-19. Measured with immunoSEQ multiplex PCR; TCRdb has only the in-frame clones, and not every one. The sample has about 140,000 clones; roughly 81% are singletons. The specimen sequenced was peripheral blood. These receptors were taken from a woman between 50 and 59 years old with active or convalescent COVID-19.

The chain is built from TRBV19 and TRBJ1-5, with TRBD1 identical over 12 bases. V lost 0 bases and J lost 7; bases outside the gene matches: 10. Germline CDR1 reads LNHDA; CDR2 reads SQIVND (reference sequence). The CDR3 loop spans 18 amino acids. The CDR3 nucleotides read TGTGCCAGTAGTATAGATGCGGGACAGGGGGCATGGCGGCAGCCCCAGCATTTT. Amino acid sequence: CASSIDAGQGAWRQPQHF.

This clone was detected once. The chain couples TRBV5-1 to TRBJ2-1; 7 bases match TRBD2. Germline V gene sequence: CDR1 SGHRS, CDR2 YFSETQ. The junction had 3 bases not matched to a gene; V was cut back by 0 bases and J by 6 bases. The CDR3 is 14 amino acids. DNA of the CDR3: TGCGCCAGCAGCTTGGCGACGGGGGGCAATGAGCAGTTCTTC. Its translation is CASSLATGGNEQFF.

This chain connects TRBV6-1 to TRBJ2-6; D not resolved. V was clipped by 3 bases and J by 3 bases, with 6 bases between them. CDR1 MNHNS and CDR2 SASEGT come from the germline V gene. The length of the CDR3 is 14 residues. CDR3 nucleotide sequence: TGTGCCAGCAGTGATCCCCGTGGGGCCAACGTCCTGACTTTC. Protein sequence: CASSDPRGANVLTF.

The chain recombines TRBV6-2 or TRBV6-3 with TRBJ1-2; 11 bases fit TRBD1. From germline, CDR1 is MNHEY and CDR2 SVGEGT. With 4 bases clipped from V and 4 bases from J, the junction kept 2 bases outside the gene matches. The CDR3 has 14 amino acids. CDR3 sequence reads: CASSSGTGGYGYTF. As DNA, the CDR3 is TGTGCCAGCAGTTCCGGGACAGGGGGCTATGGCTACACCTTC.

The chain links TRBV5-8 to TRBJ1-2, with TRBD1 identical over 7 bases. The V gene end was trimmed by 3 bases and the J gene end by 6 bases; junction bases not matched to a gene: 17. This CDR3 spans 17 amino acids. CDR1 SGHTS and CDR2 YDEGEE come from the germline V gene. This CDR3 is CASSWNGNNEQGHGYTF. DNA of the CDR3: TGTGCCAGCAGCTGGAACGGAAACAATGAACAGGGGCATGGCTACACCTTC.

In DNA form, the CDR3 reads TGTGCCAGCTCACCCCAGGGTCTGGTTGAAGCTTTCTTT. It is translated as CASSPQGLVEAFF. The chain has TRBV18 and TRBJ1-1, with D possibly being TRBD1 (5 bases). The CDR3 is 13 residues long. Trimming left V 3 bases short and J 7 bases short, with 12 bases between. Germline V lookup: CDR1 KGHSH, CDR2 LQKENI.

CDR3: CASSLYGTGHEQYF. The CDR3 DNA reads TGTGCCAGCAGCTTGTATGGGACAGGGCACGAGCAGTACTTC. The genes are TRBV5-4 and TRBJ2-7; 9 bases agree with TRBD1. Germline assignment: CDR1 SGHNT and CDR2 YYREEE (reference sequence). This CDR3 has 14 residues. After removal of 1 base from V and 5 bases from J, the junction contained 4 bases not matched to a gene.

This clone has only one observation. The chain uses TRBV6-5 and TRBJ2-7; D gene ambiguous. Germline V lookup: CDR1 MNHEY, CDR2 SVGAGI. Trimming removed 0 bases from V and 3 bases from J, with 12 bases in between. This CDR3 is 15 amino acids long. Written as DNA, the CDR3 is TGTGCCAGCAGTTACTCGGGTGGGCAGATCTACGAGCAGTACTTC. Translation gives CASSYSGGQIYEQYF.

The chain couples TRBV2 to TRBJ1-2; TRBD1 is a possible D gene (6 bases). The germline V gene has CDR1 SNHLY and CDR2 FYNNEI. The V end lost 6 bases, the J end lost 3 bases, and 14 bases lay between the germline ends. The CDR3 runs 14 residues. CDR3 residues: CASSFRGIDYGYTF. DNA of the CDR3: TGTGCCAGCAGCTTTAGGGGGATCGACTATGGCTACACCTTC.